Listed below are T cell receptor beta chains from one sample, sequenced in a study of blood T cell repertoires in COVID-19. Repertoires were generated with immunoSEQ multiplex PCR, while TCRdb's copy carries only in-frame clones and drops some. The sample contains tens of thousands of clones, approximately 88% of which appear only once. Sequencing was carried out using peripheral blood. The source is a man aged 65-85 years with acute or convalescent COVID-19. Both conserved end residues are trimmed from each CDR3. The order of the fields is J gene, V gene, D gene, CDR3 protein. D genes are given only for firm matches.

J gene: TRBJ2-2; V gene: TRBV27; D gene: TRBD2; CDR3 protein: ASSGLDSGELF
J gene: TRBJ1-2; V gene: TRBV12-3/TRBV12-4; D gene: NA; CDR3 protein: ASSTGRHGYT
J gene: TRBJ1-2; V gene: TRBV7-2; D gene: NA; CDR3 protein: ASSFPLVRSGYT
J gene: TRBJ2-7; V gene: TRBV4-3; D gene: TRBD1; CDR3 protein: ASSRLYRGGSYEQY
J gene: TRBJ1-2; V gene: TRBV6-6; D gene: TRBD1; CDR3 protein: ASTLTGGGYT
J gene: TRBJ2-7; V gene: TRBV6-5; D gene: TRBD1; CDR3 protein: ASTPGTATYEQY
J gene: TRBJ1-1; V gene: TRBV7-3; D gene: TRBD1; CDR3 protein: ASSPTGGGMNTEAF
J gene: TRBJ2-3; V gene: TRBV3-1/TRBV3-2; D gene: TRBD2; CDR3 protein: ASSLGVTSGGADTQY
J gene: TRBJ2-2; V gene: TRBV4-2; D gene: NA; CDR3 protein: ASSQTTATGELF
J gene: TRBJ2-1; V gene: TRBV7-6; D gene: TRBD1; CDR3 protein: ASSRDRGQVEQF
J gene: TRBJ2-7; V gene: TRBV4-2; D gene: TRBD1; CDR3 protein: ASSQGLGQGYHEQY
J gene: TRBJ2-1; V gene: TRBV27; D gene: TRBD2; CDR3 protein: ATRGGRAENEQF
J gene: TRBJ1-1; V gene: TRBV20-1; D gene: NA; CDR3 protein: SEERGEAF
J gene: TRBJ1-5; V gene: TRBV5-1; D gene: NA; CDR3 protein: ASSLGTDYQPQH
J gene: TRBJ1-5; V gene: TRBV27; D gene: NA; CDR3 protein: ASSLSSPLFGRVGRNQPQH
J gene: TRBJ1-2; V gene: TRBV30; D gene: NA; CDR3 protein: AWSVGRAYGYT
J gene: TRBJ1-2; V gene: TRBV18; D gene: NA; CDR3 protein: ASSPSGGQGGGYT
J gene: TRBJ2-3; V gene: TRBV5-1; D gene: NA; CDR3 protein: ASSYTGSDTQY
J gene: TRBJ2-7; V gene: TRBV19; D gene: TRBD1; CDR3 protein: ASSKTGQGYEQY
J gene: TRBJ2-7; V gene: TRBV7-2; D gene: NA; CDR3 protein: ASSSPGASTYEQY
J gene: TRBJ1-1; V gene: TRBV6-1; D gene: NA; CDR3 protein: ASSEARRTEAF
J gene: TRBJ1-1; V gene: TRBV12-3/TRBV12-4; D gene: NA; CDR3 protein: ASMSPETEAF
J gene: TRBJ2-6; V gene: TRBV18; D gene: NA; CDR3 protein: ASTREPVGANVLT
J gene: TRBJ2-7; V gene: TRBV3-1/TRBV3-2; D gene: TRBD2; CDR3 protein: ASSQDRPSGLQY
J gene: TRBJ1-5; V gene: TRBV3-1/TRBV3-2; D gene: NA; CDR3 protein: ASSQGGLTQPQH
J gene: TRBJ2-7; V gene: TRBV27; D gene: NA; CDR3 protein: ASSLQDTYVEQY
J gene: TRBJ2-1; V gene: TRBV19; D gene: NA; CDR3 protein: ASDSKAGSSYNEQF
J gene: TRBJ2-1; V gene: TRBV5-1; D gene: TRBD2; CDR3 protein: ASSLRLAGSRDEQF
J gene: TRBJ2-3; V gene: TRBV9; D gene: NA; CDR3 protein: ASSVAETSVTQY
J gene: TRBJ1-2; V gene: TRBV7-8; D gene: TRBD1; CDR3 protein: ASSARQGVYGYT
J gene: TRBJ2-3; V gene: TRBV30; D gene: TRBD2; CDR3 protein: AWSVLGGGAPDTQY
J gene: TRBJ1-3; V gene: TRBV5-1; D gene: NA; CDR3 protein: ASSLDGGIGNTIY
J gene: TRBJ1-6; V gene: TRBV28; D gene: TRBD1; CDR3 protein: ASSLSGTVQFSPLH
J gene: TRBJ1-6; V gene: TRBV19; D gene: NA; CDR3 protein: ASGGYNSPLH
J gene: TRBJ1-6; V gene: TRBV5-8; D gene: NA; CDR3 protein: ASSFAGESPLH
J gene: TRBJ1-1; V gene: TRBV9; D gene: NA; CDR3 protein: ASSKQENTEAF
J gene: TRBJ2-7; V gene: TRBV4-2; D gene: TRBD1; CDR3 protein: ASSQTGDSEQY
J gene: TRBJ1-1; V gene: TRBV12-3/TRBV12-4; D gene: NA; CDR3 protein: ASSTPGGSEAF
J gene: TRBJ2-5; V gene: TRBV11-3; D gene: TRBD2; CDR3 protein: ASSTQIAGGGETQY
J gene: TRBJ2-1; V gene: TRBV30; D gene: TRBD2; CDR3 protein: AWSTGGNNNEQF
J gene: TRBJ1-5; V gene: TRBV30; D gene: NA; CDR3 protein: AWSGQGFNQPQH
J gene: TRBJ1-3; V gene: TRBV28; D gene: NA; CDR3 protein: ASSAWPSSGNTIY
J gene: TRBJ2-1; V gene: TRBV4-1; D gene: TRBD2; CDR3 protein: ASSQDNPGTSGSMEQF
J gene: TRBJ1-6; V gene: TRBV18; D gene: TRBD1; CDR3 protein: ASSPNRGGSPLH
J gene: TRBJ1-1; V gene: TRBV24-1; D gene: NA; CDR3 protein: ATSESWNTEAF
J gene: TRBJ2-2; V gene: TRBV10-2; D gene: TRBD1; CDR3 protein: ASLGAGGVGELF
J gene: TRBJ1-1; V gene: TRBV6-2/TRBV6-3; D gene: NA; CDR3 protein: ASSYLEPTEAF
J gene: TRBJ2-5; V gene: TRBV4-2; D gene: NA; CDR3 protein: ASSQESAQTQY
J gene: TRBJ2-2; V gene: TRBV30; D gene: NA; CDR3 protein: AWSIEDGELF
J gene: TRBJ2-1; V gene: TRBV9; D gene: NA; CDR3 protein: ASGEPYNEQF
J gene: TRBJ1-2; V gene: TRBV28; D gene: NA; CDR3 protein: ASSLSQESRSYGYT
J gene: TRBJ1-6; V gene: TRBV4-3; D gene: TRBD1; CDR3 protein: ASSQRTGTAANSPLH
J gene: TRBJ1-1; V gene: TRBV18; D gene: NA; CDR3 protein: ASSLHEAGNTEAF
J gene: TRBJ1-4; V gene: TRBV19; D gene: NA; CDR3 protein: ASRQTRQNNEKLF